The T cell receptor (beta chain) described here comes from a study of T cell clonotyping in hematopoietic cell transplantation (dated by TCRdb to the early 2020s). Broadly, across the study: A total of more than 110 blood samples were gathered in the study from around 40 consecutive transplant recipients along with their related donors. Recruitment of patients was conducted between late 2015 and January 2017, and follow-up was continued until September 2020 or death.

With the immunoSEQ assay, which is a bias-controlled multiplex PCR relying on V- and J-specific primers, TCR beta CDR3 regions were amplified from genomic DNA. In a second PCR step, a proprietary barcode and Illumina adapter sequences were attached to the CDR3 amplicons. An Illumina MiSeq instrument was used for sequencing of the CDR3 libraries. In the original analysis: Export and quality control were performed with immunoSEQ Analyzer 3.0, and downstream analyses were performed with R Bioconductor and Immunarch. Only productive rearrangements in the normalized downsampled data set went into calculating the repertoire metrics. In the normalized cohort, a clonotype counted as pathologically expanded if the clonotype was larger than 5 templates. Repertoire diversity was measured with the Inverse Simpson Index. CMV-specificity analyses were carried out on the non-normalized data set to capture all clonotypes. As stored in TCRdb, this immuneACCESS dataset retains in-frame rearrangements with V and J assigned. A fraction of the clones does not appear; measured against another copy, unresolved V genes explain less than half of the discrepancy, and the remainder lacks a known reason. The DNA was the basis for D and trimming; V, J and clone size are from that table. In this sample the table shows fewer than 15,000 clones, around 86% of which occur a single time. 13% of the sample comes from the top ten.

Study-wide findings and limitations: A decrease in recipient TCR diversity was observed after transplant, and a progressive increase in pathologically expanded clonotypes was seen from day 30 to day 180. The sample size was limited, and because cells were not sorted, the contributions of CD4 and CD8 repertoires could not be separated. Only a small fraction of recipient repertoires overlapped donor repertoires, with over 97% appearing de novo at the given depth. Donor and pretransplant recipient Inverse Simpson Index values predicted broader posttransplant TCR repertoire diversity.

As to this clone: Its binding antigen is unknown. Qualities for individual bases were not recorded, and no much larger clone is one base off.

As encoded in the germline V gene (reference sequence), CDR1 is PRHDT while CDR2 is FYEKMQ. The junction shows trimming of 6 bases on V and 0 bases on J, and the gene matches do not reach 5 bases of it. The CDR3 spans 15 residues, from the cysteine through the phenylalanine. The sequence is cut down to CDR3 DNA, 45 bases in frame from base 1. The time point tag for this specimen amounts to: 100 days after allo-HCT. Blood from recipients was drawn about 28 days before transplant and again at days 30, 100 and 180 after transplant. Nuclei Lysis Solution was used to extract genomic DNA from fresh or cryopreserved unfractionated peripheral blood mononuclear cells.

The sequence joins TRBV13 to TRBJ1-1, and 9 junction bases match TRBD1. Sequenced material: PBMCs, taken 100 days after allogeneic stem cell transplant. This clonotype was sampled from a male patient aged 45-60 years who had an allogeneic stem cell transplant from an unrelated donor, so T cells may come from the graft donor. Some clones in this sample may be carry-over from other donors' samples. The bases are TGTGCCAGCAGAGACGACAGGGGGATGAACACTGAAGCTTTCTTT. Its protein product is CASRDDRGMNTEAFF.